Included here is one T cell receptor beta chain sequence, with context. This entry is derived from a study of blood T cell repertoires in COVID-19. Across the whole study: Samples of COVID-19 (acute and convalescent) were obtained from the United States, Italy and Spain. From T cells, B-cell-depleted T cells, or PBMCs came the material, which was cDNA or gDNA.

Trimming took off 3 bases at V and 8 bases at J, with 20 bases between the two ends. Looked up from germline, CDR1 is SGDLS and CDR2 is YYNGEE. The CDR3 is 15 residues long. Methods used by the authors: Amplification of reference gene primers was used by the study to estimate nucleated cell counts. Sequencing used immunoSEQ multiplex PCR; TCRdb keeps in-frame clones, though not all of them. V and J calls and clone size come straight from that table; D and trimming were deduced from the DNA. The data contain around 67,000 clones, 80% to 90% of them seen just once; the ten biggest clones take up over 30%.

The sequenced sample was peripheral blood. V and J are TRBV9 and TRBJ1-2; tentatively, D is TRBD1 (5 bases). This sequence was found in a man in his 70s with acute or convalescent COVID-19. CDR3 sequence (DNA): TGTGCCAGCAGCGAGTTGGGGGGACCGGGTCAGGGCTACACCTTC. Protein product: CASSELGGPGQGYTF.